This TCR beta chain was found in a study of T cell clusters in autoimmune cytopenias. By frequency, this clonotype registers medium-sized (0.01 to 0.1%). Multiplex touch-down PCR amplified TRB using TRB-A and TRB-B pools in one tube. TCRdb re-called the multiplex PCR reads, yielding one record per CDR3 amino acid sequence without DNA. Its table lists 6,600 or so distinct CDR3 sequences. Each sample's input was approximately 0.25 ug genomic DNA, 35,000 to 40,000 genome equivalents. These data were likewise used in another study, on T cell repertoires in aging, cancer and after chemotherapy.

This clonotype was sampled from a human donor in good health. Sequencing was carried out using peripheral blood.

This CDR3 reads CSVALMTSVGTQYF. The V call is TRBV29-1, the J call TRBJ2-3; checking the TCRdb D call of TRBD2 is not possible without DNA. This CDR3 spans 14 amino acids. Germline V CDR1 and CDR2: SQVTM, ANQGSEA.